This T cell receptor (beta chain) was observed in a study of breast tumors, draining lymph nodes, adjacent tissues. Study findings and constraints: Tumor TCR diversity was below lymph nodes but above nontumor tissue. Tumor and nontumor repertoires were significantly more similar in luminal-like than in basal-like breast cancer.

Axillary draining lymph nodes of breast cancer patients supplied the node samples. CDR3 length: 13 amino acids. V was clipped by 4 bases and J by 1 base, with 6 bases between them. In germline, CDR1 is LNHDA, CDR2 SQIVND (reference sequence). TCRdb reprocessed the multiplex PCR reads with MiXCR, giving one entry per CDR3 protein. The table includes about 230,000 distinct CDR3 sequences, approximately 30% detected once. This clonotype was picked up many times. Its antigen is still unknown. This TCR derives from a female donor with breast cancer. Some clones in this sample may be carry-over from other donors' samples. V is TRBV19 and J is TRBJ2-3, with D perhaps matching TRBD1 (6 bases). The sample consisted of axillary lymph node tissue. Written as DNA, the CDR3 is TGTGCCAGTAGTACAGGGGGCACAGATACGCAGTATTTT. The encoded protein is CASSTGGTDTQYF.